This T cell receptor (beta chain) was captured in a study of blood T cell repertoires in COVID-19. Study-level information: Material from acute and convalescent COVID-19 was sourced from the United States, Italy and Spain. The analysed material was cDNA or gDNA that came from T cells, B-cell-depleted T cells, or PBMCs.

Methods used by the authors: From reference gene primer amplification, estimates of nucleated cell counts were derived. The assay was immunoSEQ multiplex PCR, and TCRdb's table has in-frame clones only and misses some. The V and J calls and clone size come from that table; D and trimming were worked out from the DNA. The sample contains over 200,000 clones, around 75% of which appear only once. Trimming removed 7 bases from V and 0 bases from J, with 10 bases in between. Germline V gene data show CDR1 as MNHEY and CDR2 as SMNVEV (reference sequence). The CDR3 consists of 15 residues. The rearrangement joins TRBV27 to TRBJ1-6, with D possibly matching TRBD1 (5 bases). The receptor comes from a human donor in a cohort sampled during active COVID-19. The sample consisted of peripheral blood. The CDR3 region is CASKWGASYNSPLHF. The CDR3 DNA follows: TGTGCCAGCAAGTGGGGCGCCTCCTATAATTCACCCCTCCACTTT.